This TCR beta chain was sequenced during a study of T-cell memory formation after mild COVID-19. Study-wide findings and caveats: A second wave expanding day 15 to 37 was CD4+-biased; contracting clones were balanced. Pre-infection memory held some responding clones, suggesting pre-existing cross-reactive T cells responded.

The CDR3 runs to 16 residues. Unmatched junction bases numbered 5, after V lost 2 bases and J lost 3 bases. CDR1 is MNHEY and CDR2 is SVGEGT in the germline V gene. This clonotype was detected ten times or more. Its antigen is still unknown. Barcoded TCR alpha and TCR beta cDNA libraries with UMIs came from 5'RACE using constant-segment primers. In TCRdb, the 5' RACE reads were re-called with MiXCR into one record per CDR3 protein. The data show hundreds of thousands of distinct CDR3 sequences, about a fifth seen once. Sequencing was performed on PBMCs or a T cell subset sorted from them (not recorded which). The receptor comes from an adult woman who had mild COVID-19 (a few samples of this study predate the infection). Cell type and time point are not known. This sequence joins TRBV6-2 or TRBV6-3 and TRBJ2-3, with TRBD2 matching 10 bases. The CDR3 bases are TGTGCCAGCAGTTACGGCGGAGCGGGAGGGACAGATACGCAGTATTTT. Residues: CASSYGGAGGTDTQYF.